These T cell receptor beta chains were read from a single sample in a study of identical twins. TCRdb reprocessed the 5' RACE reads via MiXCR and lists one record per CDR3 protein. The repertoire holds roughly 630,000 distinct CDR3 sequences, about 7.6% seen once, with about 1.6% in the top ten. These data are also associated with another study on yellow fever vaccine responses in identical twins.

The sample comprised PBMCs. The receptor set was obtained from a woman aged 18-30 years in good health. Each CDR3 is given with its conserved first and last residue. The order of the fields is J gene, V gene, D gene, clone size, CDR3 DNA, CDR3 protein. D genes are given only for firm matches. Not every row has a clone size; where given, it reads once, few, many or a size class.

J: TRBJ2-1; V: TRBV28; D: NA; size: few; DNA: TGTGCCAGCAGTCGGTTAAACAGGGTAAACAATGAGCAGTTCTTC; CDR3: CASSRLNRVNNEQFF
J: TRBJ2-1; V: TRBV6-1; D: TRBD2; size: few; DNA: TGTGCCAGCAGTGAACCCGTAGCGGGGAGCTCCTACAATGAGCAGTTCTTC; CDR3: CASSEPVAGSSYNEQFF
J: TRBJ2-1; V: TRBV29-1; D: TRBD2; size: few; DNA: TGCAGCGTTGCCGGGACTAGCGGGAGCCCCTACAATGAGCAGTTCTTC; CDR3: CSVAGTSGSPYNEQFF
J: TRBJ2-3; V: TRBV19; D: NA; size: few; DNA: TGTGCCAGTACCCCCAGGACCACAGATACGCAGTATTTT; CDR3: CASTPRTTDTQYF
J: TRBJ2-1; V: TRBV9; D: TRBD2; size: few; DNA: TGTGCCAGCAGCGTAGATGGTCTAGCGGGAGGACCTTACAATGAGCAGTTCTTC; CDR3: CASSVDGLAGGPYNEQFF
J: TRBJ1-6; V: TRBV11-2; D: NA; size: NA; DNA: TGTGCCAGCAGCTTAGACCCGGGACCGAATAATTCACCCCTCCACTTT; CDR3: CASSLDPGPNNSPLHF
J: TRBJ1-5; V: TRBV28; D: NA; size: many; DNA: TGTGCCAGCAGTTCACCGGGACAAGGGGCTAAACAGCCCCAGCATTTT; CDR3: CASSSPGQGAKQPQHF
J: TRBJ2-3; V: TRBV24-1; D: TRBD2; size: few; DNA: TGTGCCACCAGTGATCCTCGACTAGCGGGAGTAACAGATACGCAGTATTTT; CDR3: CATSDPRLAGVTDTQYF
J: TRBJ2-7; V: TRBV11-2; D: TRBD2; size: NA; DNA: TGTGCCAGCAGCCCGCGGATCGCGGCTAGCGGGACGGTCGAGCAGTACTTC; CDR3: CASSPRIAASGTVEQYF
J: TRBJ2-5; V: TRBV5-1; D: NA; size: few; DNA: TGCGCCAGCAGCTTTACAGGGTTTGGTCAAGAGACCCAGTACTTC; CDR3: CASSFTGFGQETQYF
J: TRBJ2-5; V: TRBV28; D: NA; size: many; DNA: TGTGCCAGCAGCCAAACCGGACGGAATATCCAAGAGACCCAGTACTTC; CDR3: CASSQTGRNIQETQYF
J: TRBJ2-5; V: TRBV27; D: TRBD2; size: few; DNA: TGTGCCAGCAGCCCTGCCCCCAGCGCGGGGGTGGAGACCCAGTACTTC; CDR3: CASSPAPSAGVETQYF
J: TRBJ2-3; V: TRBV18; D: TRBD2; size: few; DNA: TGTGCCAATCAGCGGGGGGGCCCGGAAGATACGCAGTATTTT; CDR3: CANQRGGPEDTQYF
J: TRBJ2-7; V: TRBV20-1; D: TRBD2; size: NA; DNA: TGCAGTGCTAGAGATCGGGCGGGAGGGCCCTACGAGCAGTACTTC; CDR3: CSARDRAGGPYEQYF
J: TRBJ2-1; V: TRBV7-9; D: NA; size: few; DNA: TGTGCCAGCAGCCCTCCGGGGAGGGGGGCCTACAATGAGCAGTTCTTC; CDR3: CASSPPGRGAYNEQFF
J: TRBJ2-7; V: TRBV12-3/TRBV12-4; D: TRBD1; size: NA; DNA: TGTGCCAGCAGTGCTGCCGGGACAGGGAGGGAGCAGTACTTC; CDR3: CASSAAGTGREQYF
J: TRBJ2-2; V: TRBV6-1; D: TRBD1; size: many; DNA: TGTGCCATAAGGGACAGGGACACCGGGGAGCTGTTTTTT; CDR3: CAIRDRDTGELFF
J: TRBJ2-5; V: TRBV5-1; D: NA; size: NA; DNA: TGCGCCAGCAGCTTGGGTAGCGCGGGTCAAGAGACCCAGTACTTC; CDR3: CASSLGSAGQETQYF
J: TRBJ2-3; V: TRBV2; D: NA; size: NA; DNA: TGTGCCAGCATCCCTTTGGCAGGGACCACAGATACGCAGTATTTT; CDR3: CASIPLAGTTDTQYF
J: TRBJ2-7; V: TRBV20-1; D: NA; size: many; DNA: TGCAGTGCTAGAATGGCAGGAGGATACGAGCAGTACTTC; CDR3: CSARMAGGYEQYF
J: TRBJ1-6; V: TRBV10-3; D: TRBD1; size: NA; DNA: TGTGCCATCAGCCAGGGGGCCCTCAATTCACCCCTCCACTTT; CDR3: CAISQGALNSPLHF
J: TRBJ2-1; V: TRBV29-1; D: TRBD2; size: few; DNA: TGCAGCGTCCGCACGGGGCGGGGGGGATACAATGAGCAGTTCTTC; CDR3: CSVRTGRGGYNEQFF
J: TRBJ2-2; V: TRBV12-3/TRBV12-4; D: TRBD1; size: few; DNA: TGTGCCAGCATCTTGATGACAGGGGGCGTCACCGGGGAGCTGTTTTTT; CDR3: CASILMTGGVTGELFF
J: TRBJ2-3; V: TRBV10-3; D: TRBD2; size: few; DNA: TGTGCCATCGCATCCCTAGCGGGGGGAGGAGATACGCAGTATTTT; CDR3: CAIASLAGGGDTQYF
J: TRBJ1-1; V: TRBV6-6; D: NA; size: few; DNA: TGTGCCAGCACCCGGGAGAAGGAAGCTTTCTTT; CDR3: CASTREKEAFF
J: TRBJ2-1; V: TRBV7-3; D: NA; size: few; DNA: TGTGCCAGCAGCTTAAGAGGGACCGGCTACAATGAGCAGTTCTTC; CDR3: CASSLRGTGYNEQFF
J: TRBJ1-1; V: TRBV5-1; D: NA; size: NA; DNA: TGCGCCAGCAGCTTGGGTGAGGGGATACCTGAAGCTTTCTTT; CDR3: CASSLGEGIPEAFF
J: TRBJ1-1; V: TRBV12-3/TRBV12-4; D: NA; size: many; DNA: TGTGCCAGCAGGACGGTGGGCACTGAAGCTTTCTTT; CDR3: CASRTVGTEAFF
J: TRBJ2-2; V: TRBV14; D: TRBD2; size: many; DNA: TGTGCCAGCAGCCAAGATAGCGGGAGGATGTACACCGGGGAGCTGTTTTTT; CDR3: CASSQDSGRMYTGELFF
J: TRBJ1-2; V: TRBV6-2/TRBV6-3; D: TRBD1; size: NA; DNA: TGTGCCAGCAAGAGTCCCGGGACAGGTCGCGGCTACACCTTC; CDR3: CASKSPGTGRGYTF
J: TRBJ2-2; V: TRBV4-1; D: TRBD1; size: NA; DNA: TGCGCCAGCAGCCCCGGGACAGGGAGTACCAGGGAGCTGTTTTTT; CDR3: CASSPGTGSTRELFF
J: TRBJ2-3; V: TRBV29-1; D: NA; size: NA; DNA: TGCAGCGTTGAGATTGCAGATACGCAGTATTTT; CDR3: CSVEIADTQYF
J: TRBJ2-2; V: TRBV6-5; D: NA; size: NA; DNA: TGTGCCAGCAGTTACTCGAGAGGTGGGAACACCGGGGAGCTGTTTTTT; CDR3: CASSYSRGGNTGELFF
J: TRBJ2-7; V: TRBV5-1; D: TRBD1; size: NA; DNA: TGCGCCAGCAGCTTGTCCCCGCGGACAGGGGGCTGGGACGAGCAGTACTTC; CDR3: CASSLSPRTGGWDEQYF
J: TRBJ2-5; V: TRBV4-1; D: TRBD2; size: few; DNA: TGCGCCAGCAGCCAACCGCCTAGCGGGGGGGCAAAAGAGACCCAGTACTTC; CDR3: CASSQPPSGGAKETQYF
J: TRBJ2-7; V: TRBV12-3/TRBV12-4; D: NA; size: NA; DNA: TGTGCCAGCAGTTTAGGTGTCGCGGTCGATAGCTCCTACGAGCAGTACTTC; CDR3: CASSLGVAVDSSYEQYF
J: TRBJ1-2; V: TRBV10-3; D: NA; size: NA; DNA: TGTGCCATCAGTGGTGGACAGTCTAACTATGGCTACACCTTC; CDR3: CAISGGQSNYGYTF
J: TRBJ2-4; V: TRBV2; D: NA; size: NA; DNA: TGTGCCAGCAGGTCCCAACTAAACATTCAGTACTTC; CDR3: CASRSQLNIQYF
J: TRBJ2-7; V: TRBV5-1; D: NA; size: NA; DNA: TGCGCCAGCAGTCTGGTGGTTATGAGCGAGCAGTACTTC; CDR3: CASSLVVMSEQYF
J: TRBJ1-5; V: TRBV6-1; D: NA; size: many; DNA: TGTGCCAGCGCTTATAGGGGGGGCAATCAGCCCCAGCATTTT; CDR3: CASAYRGGNQPQHF